A single T cell receptor (beta chain) is shown here with its context. Its cognate antigen is unknown. This sample was included in a study of T cell responses to AZD1222 COVID-19 vaccine. The study's findings and limits: Donor demographics were predominantly white British with a female majority; clonal diversity may be underestimated. Only a handful of AZD1222 recipients were seropositive at baseline.

Germline lookup yields CDR1 MGHRA and CDR2 YSYEKL. The CDR3 is 15 residues long. The germline V and J ends were trimmed by 1 base and 0 bases, with 7 bases remaining between them. Method: immunoSEQ multiplex PCR; TCRdb's copy keeps in-frame clones and lacks some. The sample holds 150,000 to 160,000 clones; 85% to 90% are singletons and the top ten take 5.5%. The sample consisted of peripheral blood, taken on day 0 of MenACWY control vaccination. The chain employs TRBV4-1 and TRBJ1-5; the D is unclear. The clonotype was recovered from an adult in good health. CDR3 protein: CASSQGQSSNQPQHF. CDR3 coding DNA: TGCGCCAGCAGCCAAGGGCAGAGTAGCAATCAGCCCCAGCATTTT.